This T cell receptor (beta chain) comes out of a study of T cell responses to AZD1222 COVID-19 vaccine. Study results and limitations: None of the repertoires were sampled until the peak T cell response had passed.

Sequencing used immunoSEQ multiplex PCR; TCRdb keeps in-frame clones, though not all of them. Found here are over 150,000 clones, roughly 94% of them singletons; the top ten hold roughly 4.3%. V was trimmed by 4 bases and J by 3 bases, leaving 11 bases between them. Germline assignment: CDR1 SGHDT and CDR2 YYEEEE. This CDR3 comprises 15 residues. For this clone: Its specificity is unknown.

This sample comprised peripheral blood, obtained on day 0 of MenACWY control vaccination. The sequence was collected from an adult in good health. This rearrangement joins TRBV5-6 to TRBJ1-6; D perhaps matches TRBD1 (6 bases). CDR3: CASSLGGGYNSPLHF. The DNA of the CDR3 is TGTGCCAGCAGCCTGGGAGGGGGCTATAATTCACCCCTCCACTTT.